The clone carrying this T cell receptor beta chain has more than one count but fewer than ten. Genomic DNA from each subset was divided evenly over several immunoSEQ plates. Here immunoSEQ multiplex PCR was the method, and the copy in TCRdb shows in-frame clones only, minus some. The sample has about a million clones, about 75% seen once; the top ten hold approximately 1.5%. The CDR3 loop spans 14 amino acids. Trimming at V came to 2 bases and at J to 4 bases, leaving 3 bases not matched to a gene. Germline assignment: CDR1 SGHRS and CDR2 YFSETQ. The data derive from a study of shared clonotypes between healthy human individuals.

Source material: memory CD4+ T cells sorted from blood. Sample subset: CD45RA-negative fraction. V usage is TRBV5-1 and J usage is TRBJ2-3, with 8 nucleotides matching TRBD2. This TCR was recovered from a man aged 18 to 35 in good health. Written as DNA, the CDR3 is TGCGCCAGCAGCTTCCGGGGGGGCCCAGATACGCAGTATTTT. Its protein product is CASSFRGGPDTQYF.